By sample fraction, the clone carrying this T cell receptor beta chain is large. This CDR3 is 15 amino acids long. Germline-derived CDR1 and CDR2 are LNHDA and SQIVND (reference sequence). Losses at the gene ends were 5 bases for V and 2 bases for J; bases not matched to a gene: 8. The data were obtained in a study of blood T cell repertoires in COVID-19. About the research overall: Recovered status in Cohort 3 required two negative PCRs, clearance, or symptom resolution.

Which cohort a participant joined came from the clinical history participants gave. Per the original methods: From reference gene primer amplification, estimates of nucleated cell counts were derived. Using immunoSEQ multiplex PCR, the repertoire was profiled, and TCRdb retains in-frame clones only, with some absent. Clonal size and the V and J genes are those of that table, whereas D and trimming came from the DNA. The sample shows roughly 150,000 clones, roughly 85% of them seen only once. Sequenced input: PBMCs or T cells enriched from blood (not recorded which). The TCR comes from a woman in her 70s in a cohort exposed to, infected with or recovered from COVID-19 (not recorded which). This chain links TRBV19 with TRBJ2-5; TRBD2 agrees at 7 bases. Written as DNA, the CDR3 is TGTGCCAGTAGTTTGACCACTAGCGTTCAAGAGACCCAGTACTTC. This encodes CASSLTTSVQETQYF.